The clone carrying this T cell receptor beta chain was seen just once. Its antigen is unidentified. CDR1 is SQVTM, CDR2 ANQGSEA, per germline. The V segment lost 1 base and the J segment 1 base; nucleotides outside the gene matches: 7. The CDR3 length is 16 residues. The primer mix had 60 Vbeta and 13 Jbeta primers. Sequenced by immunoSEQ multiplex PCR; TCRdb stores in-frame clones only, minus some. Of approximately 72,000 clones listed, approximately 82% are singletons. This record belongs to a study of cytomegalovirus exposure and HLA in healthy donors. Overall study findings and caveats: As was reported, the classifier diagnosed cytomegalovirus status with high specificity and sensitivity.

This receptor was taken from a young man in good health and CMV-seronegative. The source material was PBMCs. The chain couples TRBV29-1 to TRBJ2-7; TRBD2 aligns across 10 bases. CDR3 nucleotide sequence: TGCAGCGTTGAAGTCGGGACTAGCGTGTATTCCTACGAGCAGTACTTC. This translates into CSVEVGTSVYSYEQYF.